This TCR beta chain was sequenced in a study of T-cell memory formation after mild COVID-19. The study's findings and limits: Mainly CM and EM harbored the contracting CD4+ clones; mainly EMRA harbored the CD8+ ones. Clones that contracted from day 15 to 85 were balanced CD4/CD8, while later expanders leaned CD4+. Memory sampled before infection contained some responding clones, suggesting cross-reactive memory joined.

5'RACE, which relied on constant-segment primers, yielded TCR alpha and TCR beta cDNA libraries carrying sample barcodes and UMIs. Using its own MiXCR run on the 5' RACE reads, TCRdb lists one record per CDR3 protein. Of 400,000 to 500,000 distinct CDR3 sequences detected, 20% to 25% appear once; the ten largest clones hold around 8.7%. From germline, CDR1 is LGHNA and CDR2 YSLEER. The CDR3 is 15 residues long. Trimming stripped 1 base from V and 5 bases from J, with 15 bases between. This clonotype was seen a handful of times. Its matching antigen is unknown. Sequencing input: PBMCs or a T cell subset sorted from them (not recorded which). This chain links TRBV4-3 with TRBJ2-7; D is uncertain. This TCR was recovered from an adult woman who had mild COVID-19 (a few samples of this study predate the infection). Cell type and time point are not known. The CDR3 loop reads CASSQGLWAGHEQYF. In DNA, the CDR3 is TGCGCCAGCAGCCAAGGGTTGTGGGCTGGGCACGAGCAGTACTTC.